The TCR beta chain described here comes from a study of esophageal squamous cell carcinoma under preoperative chemotherapy. MiXCR, run by TCRdb on the PCR reads, gives a single entry per CDR3 protein. Among around 15,000 distinct CDR3 sequences listed, roughly 60% were seen once. Described time point: before preoperative PTX-NDP chemotherapy. Preoperative chemotherapy with paclitaxel-nedaplatin was given to patients before surgery. The germline V gene encodes CDR1 SGHTA and CDR2 FQGNSA. The CDR3 consists of 14 residues. The gene calls are TRBV7-2 and TRBJ2-1; 9 nucleotides match TRBD2. The DNA matches TRBJ2-7 better at its end, which makes the J call doubtful. The specimen was collected from a patient given preoperative chemotherapy. This clonotype originated in a human donor with esophageal squamous cell carcinoma. The donor label of this sample is uncertain. The CDR3 DNA reads as TGTGCCAGCAGCTTTAGCGGGAGCACCTACGAGCAGTACTTC. This sequence encodes CASSFSGSTYEQYF.